This entry lists 15 T cell receptor beta chains sequenced from one sample in a study of control samples from healthy donors and cancer patients. Method: immunoSEQ multiplex PCR; TCRdb's copy keeps in-frame clones and lacks some. The data show 75,000 to 95,000 clones, roughly 80% seen once. Specimen: PBMCs. These receptor sequences come from a man between 65 and 85 years old with lung cancer.

V usage is TRBV11-2 and J usage is TRBJ1-2; TRBD1 matches at 10 bases. Trimming removed 5 bases from V and 2 bases from J; junction bases left unmatched: 8. The CDR3 length is 16 residues. The germline gives CDR1 SGHAT, CDR2 FQNNGV. DNA for the CDR3: TGTGCCAGCAGCAACCCCGGGACAGGGGAAAACTATGGCTACACCTTC. Amino acids: CASSNPGTGENYGYTF.

The chain combines TRBV25-1 with TRBJ2-7, with TRBD1 as a possible D gene (6 bases). Germline V gives CDR1 MGHDK, CDR2 SYGVNS. V was clipped by 0 bases and J by 4 bases, with 13 bases between them. This CDR3 has 15 residues. The DNA for the CDR3 is TGTGCCAGCAGTGAATATTCCCCAGGGGCGTACGAGCAGTACTTC. Amino acid sequence: CASSEYSPGAYEQYF.

V is TRBV19 and J is TRBJ1-3; D not certain. The CDR3 is 13 amino acids. CDR1 and CDR2 (germline): LNHDA, SQIVND (reference sequence). The V end lost 2 bases, the J end lost 4 bases, and 6 bases lay between the germline ends. The CDR3 region has the DNA TGTGCCAGTAGTATACAAGGGGGAAACACCATATATTTT. It codes for CASSIQGGNTIYF.

The genes are TRBV5-6 and TRBJ1-3, with D unresolved. The CDR3 extends over 15 amino acids. V was trimmed by 0 bases and J by 4 bases, leaving 11 bases between them. CDR1 is SGHDT, CDR2 YYEEEE, per germline. The chain's CDR3 is CASSLDGDRGNTIYF. The DNA of the CDR3 is TGTGCCAGCAGCTTGGACGGGGATAGAGGAAACACCATATATTTT.

V gene TRBV7-9 combines with J gene TRBJ2-3; the D gene is possibly TRBD1 (6 bases). Trimming took 5 bases from V and 4 from J, leaving 13 bases between them. CDR1 and CDR2 from the germline V gene are SEHNR and FQNEAQ (reference sequence). This CDR3 has 14 amino acids. CDR3 sequence: CASSKTGISDTQYF. The CDR3 bases are TGTGCCAGCAGCAAAACAGGGATATCAGATACGCAGTATTTT.

This clone was observed at least ten times. The rearrangement joins TRBV7-8 to TRBJ2-1, with D perhaps assigned TRBD1 or TRBD2 (5 bases each). CDR3 length equals 16 residues. Per germline, CDR1 SGHVS and CDR2 FQNEAQ. Between the trimmed V and J ends, which lost 5 bases and 7 bases, there was a span of 21 bases. This chain's CDR3 is CASSPPTGADTNEQFF. The CDR3, as DNA: TGTGCCAGCAGCCCGCCGACCGGGGCGGATACGAATGAGCAGTTCTTC. Filled out from reference TRBV7-8 and TRBJ2-1, the complete variable domain reads GAGVSQSPRYKVAKRGQDVALRCDPISGHVSLFWYQQALGQGPEFLTYFQNEAQLDKSGLPSDRFFAERPEGSVSTLKIQRTQQEDSAVYLCASSPPTGADTNEQFFGPGTRLTVL.

The J gene is TRBJ1-1, the V gene TRBV10-1; D is perhaps TRBD1 (5 bases). Germline V gene data show CDR1 as WNHNN and CDR2 as SYGVQD (reference sequence). This CDR3 region has 14 residues. Trimming took 0 bases from V and 1 from J, leaving 6 bases between them. The CDR3 spells CASSESGQNTEAFF. The DNA for the CDR3 is TGCGCCAGCAGTGAGTCTGGACAGAACACTGAAGCTTTCTTT.

This chain links TRBV6-6 with TRBJ1-1; D is ambiguous. The germline V gene encodes CDR1 MNHNY and CDR2 SVGAGI (reference sequence). V was clipped by 3 bases and J by 1 base, with 9 bases between them. The CDR3 spans 14 residues. The CDR3 spells CASSYHGRNTEAFF. The CDR3 nucleotides are TGTGCCAGCAGTTATCATGGCCGGAACACTGAAGCTTTCTTT.

The chain uses TRBV7-9 and TRBJ1-1; TRBD1 aligns across 8 bases. Trimming took 10 bases from V and 2 from J; bases not matched to a gene: 6. The CDR3 covers 13 residues. Per the germline V gene, CDR1 is SEHNR and CDR2 is FQNEAQ (reference sequence). The DNA of the CDR3 is TGTGCCACGGGGACAGGACAAAACACTGAAGCTTTCTTT. Its translation is CATGTGQNTEAFF. Combining the CDR3 with reference TRBV7-9 and TRBJ1-1 gives the whole variable domain DTGVSQNPRHKITKRGQNVTFRCDPISEHNRLYWYRQTLGQGPEFLTYFQNEAQLEKSRLLSDRFSAERPKGSFSTLEIQRTEQGDSAMYLCATGTGQNTEAFFGQGTRLTVV.

The V gene is TRBV6-1, the J gene TRBJ1-2; maybe TRBD1 (6 bases). The CDR3 is 13 residues long. CDR1 is MNHNS, CDR2 SASEGT, per germline. Trimming took off 2 bases at V and 7 bases at J, with 11 bases between the two ends. CDR3 sequence (DNA): TGTGCCAGCAGTGAACAGGGGTCCTCTGGCTACACCTTC. This encodes CASSEQGSSGYTF.

This chain connects TRBV7-3 to TRBJ1-3; TRBD1 agrees at 8 bases. The CDR3 is 16 residues long. CDR1 is SGHTA, CDR2 FQGTGA, per germline. Trimming removed 3 bases from V and 4 bases from J; junction bases left unmatched: 8. This chain's CDR3 is CASSFQSGQGGNTIYF. The CDR3 DNA reads TGTGCCAGCAGCTTCCAAAGCGGACAGGGAGGAAACACCATATATTTT.

The chain links TRBV9 to TRBJ1-4; no clear D gene. This CDR3 comprises 16 residues. Per the germline V gene, CDR1 is SGDLS and CDR2 is YYNGEE. V lost 0 bases and J lost 0, with 9 bases in between. CDR3 DNA sequence: TGTGCCAGCAGCGTAGGGACCTTTGCAACTAATGAAAAACTGTTTTTT. Protein product: CASSVGTFATNEKLFF. The full variable domain, in which reference TRBV9 and TRBJ1-4 provide the parts outside the CDR3, is DSGVTQTPKHLITATGQRVTLRCSPRSGDLSVYWYQQSLDQGLQFLIQYYNGEERAKGNILERFSAQQFPDLHSELNLSSLELGDSALYFCASSVGTFATNEKLFFGSGTQLSVL.

This clone was detected many times. The genes are TRBV2 and TRBJ2-2; D is possibly TRBD1 (6 bases). Trimming removed 6 bases at V and 0 bases at J, with 11 bases between. The CDR3 runs to 15 residues. CDR1 is SNHLY, CDR2 FYNNEI, per germline. CDR3: CASRAGATNTGELFF. In DNA form, the CDR3 reads TGTGCCAGCAGGGCAGGGGCTACGAACACCGGGGAGCTGTTTTTT. Full variable domain (rest looked up from reference TRBV2 and TRBJ2-2): EPEVTQTPSHQVTQMGQEVILRCVPISNHLYFYWYRQILGQKVEFLVSFYNNEISEKSEIFDDQFSVERPDGSNFTLKIRSTKLEDSAMYFCASRAGATNTGELFFGEGSRLTVL.

The CDR3 nucleotides read TGTGCCACCAGCAGAGAGATCGGAGCGGGGGAATCGTACATTCAGTACTTC. It is translated as CATSREIGAGESYIQYF. The chain is built from TRBV15 and TRBJ2-4, with 8 bases identical to TRBD2. The CDR3 is made up of 17 amino acids. Trimming took 0 bases from V and 8 from J; bases not matched to a gene: 12. Germline lookup yields CDR1 LNHNV and CDR2 YYDKDF (reference sequence).

This rearrangement joins TRBV19 to TRBJ1-5, with D perhaps TRBD1 (5 bases). The CDR3 sequence is 15 residues long. Germline values: CDR1 LNHDA, CDR2 SQIVND (reference sequence). Trimming took 0 bases from V and 3 from J, leaving 9 bases between them. The CDR3 is CASSIDFGANQPQHF. The CDR3 region has the DNA TGTGCCAGTAGTATAGATTTTGGGGCCAATCAGCCCCAGCATTTT.